This T cell receptor (beta chain) stems from a study of control samples from healthy donors and cancer patients. Profiled with immunoSEQ multiplex PCR; TCRdb holds only in-frame clones, not every one. The table shows about 160,000 clones, with about 94% occurring only once. This clone is a singleton in its sample. CDR1 LNHDA and CDR2 SQIVND come from the germline V gene (reference sequence). The CDR3 extends over 14 amino acids. V dropped 5 bases and J dropped 4 bases, with 14 bases sitting between them. Material for sequencing was PBMCs. The chain carries TRBV19 and TRBJ1-1; tentative D call: TRBD1 (6 bases). This receptor was taken from a man in his 60s with colorectal cancer. The CDR3 DNA reads TGTGCCAGTAGTCTCACAGGGAAGGTCACTGAAGCTTTCTTT. Translated: CASSLTGKVTEAFF.